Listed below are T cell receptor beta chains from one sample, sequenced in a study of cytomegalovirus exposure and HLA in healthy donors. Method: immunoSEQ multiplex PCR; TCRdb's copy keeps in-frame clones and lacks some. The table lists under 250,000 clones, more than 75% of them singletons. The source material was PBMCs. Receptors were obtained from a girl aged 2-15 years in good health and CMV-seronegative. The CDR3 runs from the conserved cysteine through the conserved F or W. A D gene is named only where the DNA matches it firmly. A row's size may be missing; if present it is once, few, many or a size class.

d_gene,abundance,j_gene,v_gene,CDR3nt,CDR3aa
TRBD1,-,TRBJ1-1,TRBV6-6,TGTGCCAGCAGTTACTTCCCGACAGGGGGCGAAGCTTTCTTT,CASSYFPTGGEAFF
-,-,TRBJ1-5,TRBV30,TGTGCCTGGAGAGAACAGGGCAATCAGCCCCAGCATTTT,CAWREQGNQPQHF
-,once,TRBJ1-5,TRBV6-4,TGTGCCAGCAGTCCCGGTCCAGGGTATAGTCAGCCCCAGCATTTT,CASSPGPGYSQPQHF
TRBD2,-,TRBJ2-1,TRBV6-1,TGTGCCAGCAGTGAAAGCGGGACTCGCTTTAATGAGCAGTTCTTC,CASSESGTRFNEQFF
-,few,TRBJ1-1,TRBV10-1,TGCGCCAGCAGTGAGAACACGCGGACTGAAGCTTTCTTT,CASSENTRTEAFF
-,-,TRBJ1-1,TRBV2,TGTGCCAGCTATATCACTGAAGCTTTCTTT,CASYITEAFF
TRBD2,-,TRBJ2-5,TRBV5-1,TGCGCCAGCAGCTCGACGATTACTAGCGGCCAAGAGACCCAGTACTTC,CASSSTITSGQETQYF
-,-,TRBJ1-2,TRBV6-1,TGTGCCAGCAAGCACAGGGTTTCCTATGGCTACACCTTC,CASKHRVSYGYTF
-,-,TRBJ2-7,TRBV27,TGTGCCAGCTGGCACCCGGGACAACGAAGGGAGTACTTC,CASWHPGQRREYF
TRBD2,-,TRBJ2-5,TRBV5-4,TGTGCCAGCAGCACGGGACTAGCGGGAGGGCCGGAGACCCAGTACTTC,CASSTGLAGGPETQYF
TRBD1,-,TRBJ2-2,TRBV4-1,TGCGCCAGCAGGTTCCGGGACAGGGGACAGAACACCGGGGAGCTGTTTTTT,CASRFRDRGQNTGELFF
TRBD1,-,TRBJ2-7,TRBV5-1,TGCGCCAGCAGCTTGGGGACAGGGGGTTCCTACGAGCAGTACTTC,CASSLGTGGSYEQYF
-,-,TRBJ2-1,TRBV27,TGTGCCAGCATCGGGGTCGGGAGTTCAAACAATGAGCAGTTCTTC,CASIGVGSSNNEQFF
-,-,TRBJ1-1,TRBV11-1,TGTGCCAGCAGCCCCTATTCAATGAACACTGAAGCTTTCTTT,CASSPYSMNTEAFF
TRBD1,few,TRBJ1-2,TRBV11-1,TGTGCCAGCAGTTCAACTCCGGGACAGCGCTATGGCTACACCTTC,CASSSTPGQRYGYTF
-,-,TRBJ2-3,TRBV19,TGTGCCAGTAGTATATCCGTTAGCACAGATACGCAGTATTTT,CASSISVSTDTQYF
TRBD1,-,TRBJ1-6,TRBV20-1,TGCAGTGCTAGTTGGGACAGGGCCCTCCACTTT,CSASWDRALHF
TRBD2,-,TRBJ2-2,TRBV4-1,TGCGCCAGCAGGCAGTGGTTAGCGGGAGGACCGAACACCGGGGAGCTGTTTTTT,CASRQWLAGGPNTGELFF
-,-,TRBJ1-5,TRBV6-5,TGTGCCAGCAGTTACTCCGCAGGGTCCAATCAGCCCCAGCATTTT,CASSYSAGSNQPQHF
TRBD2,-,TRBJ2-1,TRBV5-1,TGCGCCAGCAGCTCAACCGGGACTAGCGGGGGAAGCTCCTACAATGAGCAGTTCTTC,CASSSTGTSGGSSYNEQFF
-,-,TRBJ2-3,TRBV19,TGTGCCAGTAGTATTAACACAGGGCCCACAGATACGCAGTATTTT,CASSINTGPTDTQYF
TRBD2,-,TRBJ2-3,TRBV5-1,TGCGCCAGCAGCTTTTCTAGCGGGGAATACTACACAGATACGCAGTATTTT,CASSFSSGEYYTDTQYF
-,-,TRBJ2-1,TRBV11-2,TGTGCCAGCAGCTTAGAACTGAACAATGAGCAGTTCTTC,CASSLELNNEQFF
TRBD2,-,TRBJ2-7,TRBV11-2,TGTGCCAGCAGCCAGTCCCGACTAGCGGGAGTCCGCGAGCAGTACTTC,CASSQSRLAGVREQYF
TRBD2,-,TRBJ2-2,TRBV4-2,TGTGCCAGCAGCCCACAACCCGCCGGAGCGGGAGTGTTTGACACCGGGGAGCTGTTTTTT,CASSPQPAGAGVFDTGELFF
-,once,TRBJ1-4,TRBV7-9,TGTGCCAGCAGCTACGTACAGGGCCCTGCAACTAATGAAAAACTGTTTTTT,CASSYVQGPATNEKLFF
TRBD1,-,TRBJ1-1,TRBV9,TGTGCCAGCAGCGCGACCGGGACAGGGAAAGGGACTGAAGCTTTCTTT,CASSATGTGKGTEAFF
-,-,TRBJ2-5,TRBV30,TGTGCCTGGAGTGTCGGGGGGACCCAGTACTTC,CAWSVGGTQYF
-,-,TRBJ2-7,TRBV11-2,TGTGCCAGCAGCCTATGGTCGACAGTCCAATACGAGCAGTACTTC,CASSLWSTVQYEQYF
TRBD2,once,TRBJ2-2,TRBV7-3,TGTGCCAGCAGCGCACCCCCTAGCGGGGGGCTTGGCACCGGGGAGCTGTTTTTT,CASSAPPSGGLGTGELFF
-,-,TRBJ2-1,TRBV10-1,TGCGCCAGCAGTGAGTCCAAGCGACTCTACAATGAGCAGTTCTTC,CASSESKRLYNEQFF
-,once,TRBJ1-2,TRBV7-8,TGTGCCAGCAGCTTGACGACAGCTGCTAACTATGGCTACACCTTC,CASSLTTAANYGYTF
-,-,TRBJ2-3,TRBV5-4,TGTGCCAGCAGCTGGACAGGCACAGATACGCAGTATTTT,CASSWTGTDTQYF
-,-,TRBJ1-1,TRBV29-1,TGCAGCGTTGAGCGGGGGCACACTGAAGCTTTCTTT,CSVERGHTEAFF
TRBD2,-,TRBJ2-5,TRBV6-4,TGTGCCAGCAGTGTAACTAGCGGGGGTCAAGAGACCCAGTACTTC,CASSVTSGGQETQYF